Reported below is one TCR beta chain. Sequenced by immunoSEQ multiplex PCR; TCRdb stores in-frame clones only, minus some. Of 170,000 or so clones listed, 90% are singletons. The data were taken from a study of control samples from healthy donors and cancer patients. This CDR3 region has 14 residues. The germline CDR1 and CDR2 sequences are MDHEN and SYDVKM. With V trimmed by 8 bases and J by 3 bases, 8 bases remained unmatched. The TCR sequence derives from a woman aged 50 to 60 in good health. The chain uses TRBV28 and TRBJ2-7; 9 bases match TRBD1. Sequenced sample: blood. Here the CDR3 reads CASVPQGANYEQYF. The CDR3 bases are TGTGCCAGCGTACCACAGGGGGCGAACTACGAGCAGTACTTC.